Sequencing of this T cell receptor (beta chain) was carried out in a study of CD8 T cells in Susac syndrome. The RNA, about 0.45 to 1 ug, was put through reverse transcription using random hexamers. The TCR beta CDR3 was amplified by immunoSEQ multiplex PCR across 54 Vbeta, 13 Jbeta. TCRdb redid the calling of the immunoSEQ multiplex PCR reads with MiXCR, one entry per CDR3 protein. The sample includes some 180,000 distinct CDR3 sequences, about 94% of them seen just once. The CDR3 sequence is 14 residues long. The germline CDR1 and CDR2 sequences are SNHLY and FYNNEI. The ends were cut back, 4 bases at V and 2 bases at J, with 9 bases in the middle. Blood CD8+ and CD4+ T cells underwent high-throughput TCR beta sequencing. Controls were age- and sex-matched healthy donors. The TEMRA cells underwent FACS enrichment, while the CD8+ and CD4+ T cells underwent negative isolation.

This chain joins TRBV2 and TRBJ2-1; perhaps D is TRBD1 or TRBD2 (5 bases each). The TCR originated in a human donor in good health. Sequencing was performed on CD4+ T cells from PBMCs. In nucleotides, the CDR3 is TGTGCCAGCAGTGGGGACGCTACCTACAATGAGCAGTTCTTC. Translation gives CASSGDATYNEQFF. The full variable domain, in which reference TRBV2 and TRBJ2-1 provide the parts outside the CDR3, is EPEVTQTPSHQVTQMGQEVILRCVPISNHLYFYWYRQILGQKVEFLVSFYNNEISEKSEIFDDQFSVERPDGSNFTLKIRSTKLEDSAMYFCASSGDATYNEQFFGPGTRLTVL.